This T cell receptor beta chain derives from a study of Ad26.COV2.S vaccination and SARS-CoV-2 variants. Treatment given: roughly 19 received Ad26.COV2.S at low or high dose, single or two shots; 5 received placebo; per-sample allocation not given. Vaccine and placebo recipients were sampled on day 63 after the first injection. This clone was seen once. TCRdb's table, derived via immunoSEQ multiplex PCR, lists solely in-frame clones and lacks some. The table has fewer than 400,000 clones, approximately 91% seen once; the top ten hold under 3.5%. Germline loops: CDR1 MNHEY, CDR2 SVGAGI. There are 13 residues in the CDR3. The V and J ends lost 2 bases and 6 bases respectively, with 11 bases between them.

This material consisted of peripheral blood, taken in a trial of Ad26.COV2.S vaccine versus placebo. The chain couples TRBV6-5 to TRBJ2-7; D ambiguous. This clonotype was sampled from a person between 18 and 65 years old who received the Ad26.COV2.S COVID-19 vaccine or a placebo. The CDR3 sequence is CASSYVSRSEQYF. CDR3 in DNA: TGTGCCAGCAGTTACGTGTCCCGGAGCGAGCAGTACTTC.